The T cell receptor beta chain described here comes from a study of cytomegalovirus exposure and HLA in healthy donors. General study results and limits: What a later analysis showed was that several of the most significant clusters appeared linked to common viral pathogens. The study assumed roughly uniform donor sequencing depth for presence/absence analyses.

About this clone: Its antigen is as yet unknown.

The CDR3 loop spans 11 amino acids. Looked up from germline, CDR1 is SGDLS and CDR2 is YYNGEE. Between the trimmed V and J ends, which lost 7 bases and 5 bases, there was a span of 10 bases. The study ran its PCR with 60 Vbeta and 13 Jbeta primers. The method was immunoSEQ multiplex PCR; TCRdb's version includes in-frame clones alone and lacks a portion of them. The specimen's table records 25,000 to 35,000 clones. J is TRBJ2-7 and V is TRBV9; D is possibly TRBD2 (5 bases). The sequence was collected from a woman aged 40 to 50 in good health and CMV-seropositive. Specimen: PBMCs. The DNA for the CDR3 is TGTGCCAGCGGGCGGGTCGACGAGCAGTACTTC. Translation gives CASGRVDEQYF.